These 20 T cell receptor beta chains came from one sample sequenced in a study of cytomegalovirus exposure and HLA in healthy donors. The PCR was carried out with 60 Vbeta primers and 13 Jbeta primers. Method: immunoSEQ multiplex PCR; TCRdb's copy keeps in-frame clones and lacks some. The table includes 120,000 or so clones, about 81% detected once. Sample: PBMCs. These receptors came from a woman in her forties or fifties in good health and CMV-seropositive.

The rearrangement links TRBV7-2 to TRBJ2-1; 10 positions agree with TRBD2. CDR1 and CDR2 from the germline V gene are SGHTA and FQGNSA. Trimming took 7 bases from V and 12 from J; bases not matched to a gene: 21. The CDR3 has 17 amino acids. In DNA, the CDR3 is TGTGCCAGCACCAAAGGGATTACTAGCGGGGAGGGGGAGCGGCAGTTCTTC. This translates into CASTKGITSGEGERQFF.

In this sample, this clone turned up a few times. The CDR3 DNA follows: TGTGCCAGTAGTAGCCAGGGGACCATGAACACTGAAGCTTTCTTT. Translation gives CASSSQGTMNTEAFF. The gene calls are TRBV19 and TRBJ1-1; the D gene is possibly TRBD1 (6 bases). The germline V gene has CDR1 LNHDA and CDR2 SQIVND (reference sequence). The CDR3 has 15 residues. Trimming removed 4 bases from V and 0 bases from J, with 12 bases in between.

This clone turned up a few times. The J gene is TRBJ2-7, the V gene TRBV2; 7 bases fit TRBD2. With V trimmed by 4 bases and J by 7 bases, 16 bases remained unmatched. The CDR3 is 16 amino acids. From germline, CDR1 is SNHLY and CDR2 FYNNEI. Written as DNA, the CDR3 is TGTGCCAGCAGTGTTTGGGGGGGACCCCCCAAATCGGAGCAGTACTTC. Translating it yields CASSVWGGPPKSEQYF.

This clone has just a few counts. This chain connects TRBV5-1 to TRBJ2-2; the match to TRBD1 covers 11 bases. In germline, CDR1 is SGHRS, CDR2 YFSETQ. The length of the CDR3 is 17 residues. J gave up 4 bases and V 3 bases, and 8 bases lay outside the gene matches. The CDR3 is CASSSPRTGGITGELFF. DNA for the CDR3: TGCGCCAGCAGCTCCCCGAGGACAGGGGGCATCACCGGGGAGCTGTTTTTT.

The V gene is TRBV2, the J gene TRBJ1-2, with a possible D match to TRBD1 (5 bases). Trimming removed 8 bases at V and 3 bases at J, with 7 bases between. Per the germline V gene, CDR1 is SNHLY and CDR2 is FYNNEI. This CDR3 is 11 amino acids long. The CDR3 here is CASGGDYGYTF. CDR3 in DNA: TGTGCCAGCGGGGGGGACTATGGCTACACCTTC.

V usage is TRBV6-1 and J usage is TRBJ2-5, with 11 bases lining up with TRBD2. The end of the DNA fits TRBJ2-7 better, so the J call may be wrong. Germline V gene data show CDR1 as MNHNS and CDR2 as SASEGT. There are 15 residues in the CDR3. The CDR3 DNA sequence: TGTGCCAGCAGTGAGCGTACTAGCGGGAGCTACGAGCAGTACTTC. Its protein is CASSERTSGSYEQYF.

In DNA form, the CDR3 reads TGTGCCTGCTCGGAGGACAGGTCTTTGGATACGCAGTATTTT. Translating it yields CACSEDRSLDTQYF. The chain uses TRBV2 and TRBJ2-3, with TRBD1 matching over 7 bases. Germline CDR1 SNHLY, CDR2 FYNNEI. V dropped 11 bases and J dropped 6; count of bases not matched to a gene: 14. The CDR3 has 14 residues.

The chain combines TRBV4-3 with TRBJ2-7, with 7 bases that match TRBD1. CDR3 length: 16 amino acids. V was pared by 2 bases and J by 4 bases, with 11 bases of the junction left unmatched. Germline CDR1 LGHNA, CDR2 YSLEER. CDR3 sequence: CASSQMTVQGVYEQYF. The CDR3 DNA sequence: TGCGCCAGCAGCCAAATGACAGTTCAGGGGGTATACGAGCAGTACTTC.

The DNA of the CDR3 is TGTGCCAGCGCGGCCTTGTTAGGGGCAGATACGCAGTATTTT. The encoded protein is CASAALLGADTQYF. The chain has TRBV5-4 and TRBJ2-3, with D perhaps TRBD1 (5 bases). The CDR3 totals 14 residues. CDR1 and CDR2 from the germline V gene are SGHNT and YYREEE (reference sequence). Deletions cut 7 bases from V and 4 bases from J, with 16 bases between. Together with reference TRBV5-4 and TRBJ2-3, the CDR3 gives the full variable domain: ETGVTQSPTHLIKTRGQQVTLRCSSQSGHNTVSWYQQALGQGPQFIFQYYREEENGRGNFPPRFSGLQFPNYSSELNVNALELDDSALYLCASAALLGADTQYFGPGTRLTVL.

The chain carries TRBV19 and TRBJ1-5, with D hard to call. The germline V and J ends were trimmed by 3 bases and 5 bases, with 11 bases remaining between them. Germline loops: CDR1 LNHDA, CDR2 SQIVND (reference sequence). This CDR3 has 14 amino acids. This CDR3 is CASSIAVRYQPQHF. CDR3 nucleotides: TGTGCCAGTAGTATTGCGGTCCGATATCAGCCCCAGCATTTT.

The CDR3 DNA follows: TGTGCCAGCAGCCACACGACAGGGGACACTGAAGCTTTCTTT. Translated: CASSHTTGDTEAFF. V is TRBV14 and J is TRBJ1-1, with 8 bases that match TRBD1. From germline, CDR1 is SGHDN and CDR2 FVKESK. The CDR3 spans 14 residues. The trim removed 3 bases at V and 3 bases at J, leaving 3 bases unmatched.

This chain connects TRBV5-1 to TRBJ2-7; tentative D call: TRBD1 (6 bases). Germline CDR1 and CDR2: SGHRS and YFSETQ. V gave up 4 bases and J gave up 0 bases, with 14 bases separating them. The CDR3 runs to 15 residues. The CDR3 nucleotides are TGCGCCAGCAGCACTGTACAGGGCCTCTCCTACGAGCAGTACTTC. The encoded protein is CASSTVQGLSYEQYF.

This clone turned up a few times. The V call is TRBV9, the J call TRBJ2-5, with D perhaps TRBD1 (6 bases). CDR1 and CDR2 from the germline V gene are SGDLS and YYNGEE. The CDR3 runs to 12 residues. The V end lost 7 bases, the J end lost 4 bases, and 11 bases lay between the germline ends. In DNA form, the CDR3 reads TGTGCCAGCGGGGGCGCCGGAGAGACCCAGTACTTC. Its protein product is CASGGAGETQYF.

This chain uses TRBV30 with TRBJ1-2, with 8 bases identical to TRBD1. Germline CDR1 is GTSNPN and CDR2 is SVGIG (reference sequence). J gave up 9 bases and V 5 bases, and 14 bases lay outside the gene matches. The CDR3 spans 14 residues. The CDR3 spells CAWAQGVVIIRYTF. CDR3 DNA: TGTGCCTGGGCACAGGGGGTAGTTATAATTCGCTACACCTTC.

V is TRBV7-2 and J is TRBJ1-2, with D hard to call. CDR1 is SGHTA, CDR2 FQGNSA, per germline. V dropped 5 bases and J dropped 0 bases, with 10 bases sitting between them. The CDR3 consists of 14 residues. This CDR3 reads CASSGQTTNYGYTF. In nucleotides, the CDR3 is TGTGCCAGCAGCGGCCAAACAACTAACTATGGCTACACCTTC.

The CDR3 region is CASSNQGWEKLFF. Here the CDR3 DNA reads TGTGCCAGTAGTAACCAGGGGTGGGAAAAACTGTTTTTT. This chain connects TRBV19 to TRBJ1-4; D is possibly TRBD1 (6 bases). Germline CDR1 is LNHDA and CDR2 is SQIVND (reference sequence). The CDR3 has 13 amino acids. The V end was cut by 4 bases, the J end by 8 bases, with 11 bases between.

The J gene is TRBJ2-7, the V gene TRBV7-2; 12 nucleotides match TRBD2. CDR3 length equals 17 residues. V was clipped by 5 bases and J by 1 base; unmatched bases: 9. The V gene's germline CDR1 is SGHTA and CDR2 FQGNSA. The CDR3 nucleotides read TGTGCCAGCAGCATCACTAGCGGGGGGTATCCTTCCTACGAGCAGTACTTC. This encodes CASSITSGGYPSYEQYF.

This clone was detected only a few times. This rearrangement joins TRBV5-1 to TRBJ2-5, with 9 positions matching TRBD2. The CDR3 consists of 16 residues. CDR1 and CDR2 from the germline V gene are SGHRS and YFSETQ. Trimming cost V 4 bases and J 5 bases; bases outside gene matches: 12. In nucleotides, the CDR3 is TGCGCCAGCAGCCCGGGGCGGGGGGGCTTAACGGAGACCCAGTACTTC. Translated: CASSPGRGGLTETQYF.

J is TRBJ2-5 and V is TRBV4-3; D is unclear. The J call may be mistaken, given a closer DNA end match to TRBJ2-7. CDR1 LGHNA and CDR2 YSLEER come from the germline V gene. The CDR3 is 15 amino acids. The CDR3 coding sequence is TGCGCCAGCAGCCAAGATACCCACAGATCCTACGAGCAGTACTTC. Encoded protein: CASSQDTHRSYEQYF.

V is TRBV5-4 and J is TRBJ2-7; TRBD1 agrees at 7 bases. The CDR3 totals 14 residues. With 4 bases clipped from V and 0 bases from J, the junction kept 4 bases outside the gene matches. In germline, CDR1 is SGHNT, CDR2 YYREEE (reference sequence). CDR3 protein: CASSPRDSSYEQYF. The CDR3 DNA follows: TGTGCCAGCAGCCCCCGGGACAGCTCCTACGAGCAGTACTTC.